These T cell receptor beta chains were read from a single sample in a study of sequential checkpoint blockade in melanoma. Produced via immunoSEQ multiplex PCR; TCRdb's table is partial and in-frame only. Among about 12,000 clones, 21% were seen once, and the ten largest hold about 7%. The sample was tumor tissue (inferred from file names), taken from a patient given nivolumab and ipilimumab in sequence. These receptors were obtained from a human donor with melanoma. Each CDR3 is given with its conserved first and last residue. Fields, in order: clone size, J gene, V gene, CDR3 length, D gene, CDR3 DNA, CDR3 protein. D genes are given only for firm matches. Not all rows give a size; the values are once, few, many and, for expanded clones, a class.

abundance: many; j_gene: TRBJ1-4; v_gene: TRBV11-3; len: 16; d_gene: .; CDR3nt: TGTGCCAGCAGCCTTGGCGGTGCTCCAACTAATGAAAAACTGTTTTTT; CDR3aa: CASSLGGAPTNEKLFF
abundance: many; j_gene: TRBJ1-1; v_gene: TRBV7-2; len: 13; d_gene: .; CDR3nt: TGTGCCAGCAGCTTAATAATGAACACTGAAGCTTTCTTT; CDR3aa: CASSLIMNTEAFF
abundance: many; j_gene: TRBJ2-3; v_gene: TRBV11-3; len: 15; d_gene: TRBD1; CDR3nt: TGTGCCAGCAGCTCCACAGGGGTTAACACAGATACGCAGTATTTT; CDR3aa: CASSSTGVNTDTQYF
abundance: many; j_gene: TRBJ2-7; v_gene: TRBV11-3; len: 17; d_gene: TRBD2; CDR3nt: TGTGCCAGCAGCCCCTTGGCGCTAGCGGGGGTAACCTACGAGCAGTACTTC; CDR3aa: CASSPLALAGVTYEQYF
abundance: few; j_gene: TRBJ2-1; v_gene: TRBV11-3; len: 17; d_gene: TRBD2; CDR3nt: TGTGCCAGCAGCTTGGAACCGGGACTAGCGTTCTACAATGAGCAGTTCTTC; CDR3aa: CASSLEPGLAFYNEQFF
abundance: many; j_gene: TRBJ2-1; v_gene: TRBV11-3; len: 16; d_gene: .; CDR3nt: TGTGCCAGCAGCCCCCGTCCGGGACTTCAATACAATGAGCAGTTCTTC; CDR3aa: CASSPRPGLQYNEQFF
abundance: .; j_gene: TRBJ2-7; v_gene: TRBV6-8; len: 15; d_gene: .; CDR3nt: TGTGCCAGCAGTGTGGTCGGAACAGGAGGCTACGAGCAGTACTTC; CDR3aa: CASSVVGTGGYEQYF
abundance: few; j_gene: TRBJ2-7; v_gene: TRBV28; len: 15; d_gene: TRBD1; CDR3nt: TGTGCCAGCAACAGCCCCGGGACAGGGTTATCCGAGCAGTACTTC; CDR3aa: CASNSPGTGLSEQYF
abundance: few; j_gene: TRBJ1-5; v_gene: TRBV1; len: 15; d_gene: .; CDR3nt: TGCGCCAGCAGCCAAGGGACACTAAGCAATCAGCCCCAGCATTTT; CDR3aa: CASSQGTLSNQPQHF
abundance: .; j_gene: TRBJ1-6; v_gene: TRBV18; len: 14; d_gene: .; CDR3nt: TGTGCCAGCTCACCCGAATCGGACAGTAGGACCCTCCACTTT; CDR3aa: CASSPESDSRTLHF
abundance: .; j_gene: TRBJ2-1; v_gene: TRBV19; len: 15; d_gene: .; CDR3nt: TGTGCCAGTACCCTCGGGGCTCTCTCCTACAATGAGCAGTTCTTC; CDR3aa: CASTLGALSYNEQFF
abundance: .; j_gene: TRBJ2-7; v_gene: TRBV9; len: 13; d_gene: TRBD2; CDR3nt: TGTGCCAGCAGTCGTAGCGGGGGGTACGAGCAGTACTTC; CDR3aa: CASSRSGGYEQYF
abundance: many; j_gene: TRBJ2-7; v_gene: TRBV11-3; len: 14; d_gene: .; CDR3nt: TGTGCCAGCACCCCAGGTCCCGGGTCCTACGAGCAGTACTTC; CDR3aa: CASTPGPGSYEQYF